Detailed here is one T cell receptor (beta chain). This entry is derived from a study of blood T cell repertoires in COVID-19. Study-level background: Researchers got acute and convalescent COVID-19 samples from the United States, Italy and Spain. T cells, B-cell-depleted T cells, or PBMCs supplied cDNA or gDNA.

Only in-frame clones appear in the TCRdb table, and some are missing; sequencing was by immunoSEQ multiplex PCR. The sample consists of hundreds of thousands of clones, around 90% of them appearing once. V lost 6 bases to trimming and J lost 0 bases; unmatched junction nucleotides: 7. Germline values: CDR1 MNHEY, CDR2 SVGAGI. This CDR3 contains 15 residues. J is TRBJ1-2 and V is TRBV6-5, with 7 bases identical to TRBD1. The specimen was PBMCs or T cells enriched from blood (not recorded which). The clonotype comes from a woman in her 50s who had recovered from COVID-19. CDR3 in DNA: TGTGCCAGCAGGCCGGGACAGAGAGCTAACTATGGCTACACCTTC. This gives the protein CASRPGQRANYGYTF.